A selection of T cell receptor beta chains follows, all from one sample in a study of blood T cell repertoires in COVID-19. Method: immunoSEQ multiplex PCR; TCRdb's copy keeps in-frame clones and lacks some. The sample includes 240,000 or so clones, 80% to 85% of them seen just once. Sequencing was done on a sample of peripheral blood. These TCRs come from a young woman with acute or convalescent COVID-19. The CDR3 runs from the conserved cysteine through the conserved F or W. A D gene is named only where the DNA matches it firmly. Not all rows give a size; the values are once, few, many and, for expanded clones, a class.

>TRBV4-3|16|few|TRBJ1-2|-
TGCGCCAGCAGCCCTGAGGGACCAGGACTAGGCTATGGCTACACCTTC
CASSPEGPGLGYGYTF
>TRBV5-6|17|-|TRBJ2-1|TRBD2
TGTGCCAGCAGCGCGGGGTTAGCGGGAGGGCCCTCGGATGAGCAGTTCTTC
CASSAGLAGGPSDEQFF
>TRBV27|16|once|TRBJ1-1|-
TGTGCCAGCAGTTTAGGGTATGGAGGATCGAACACTGAAGCTTTCTTT
CASSLGYGGSNTEAFF
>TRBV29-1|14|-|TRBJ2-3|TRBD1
TGCAGCGGCCGAACAGGGGTCGTGGGAGATACGCAGTATTTT
CSGRTGVVGDTQYF
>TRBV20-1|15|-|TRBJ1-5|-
TGCAGTGCTAGTGTCCCGGGGGTTAGGAATCAGCCCCAGCATTTT
CSASVPGVRNQPQHF
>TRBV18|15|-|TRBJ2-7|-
TGTGCCAGCTCACCAAATGAGGGCAGCTCCTACGAGCAGTACTTC
CASSPNEGSSYEQYF
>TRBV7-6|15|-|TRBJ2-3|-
TGTGCCAGCAGCTTAGCGGCTACGCGGGCCGATACGCAGTATTTT
CASSLAATRADTQYF
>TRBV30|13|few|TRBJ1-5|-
TGTGCCTGGAGTGTACATAGCAATCAGCCCCAGCATTTT
CAWSVHSNQPQHF
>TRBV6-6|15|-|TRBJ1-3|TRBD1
TGTGCCAGCAGTTTAACAGGGGGTAATGGAAACACCATATATTTT
CASSLTGGNGNTIYF
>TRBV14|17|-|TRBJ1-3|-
TGTGCCAGCAGCCAAGATCGGACAGCCTTACCTGGAAACACCATATATTTT
CASSQDRTALPGNTIYF
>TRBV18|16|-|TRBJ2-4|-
TGTGCCAGCTCACCGTCCACAGGGCAGGGGACCCCCATTCAGTACTTC
CASSPSTGQGTPIQYF
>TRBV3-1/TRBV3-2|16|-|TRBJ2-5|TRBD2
TGTGCCAGCAGTTCGGGACTAGCGGGAGTACAGGAGACCCAGTACTTC
CASSSGLAGVQETQYF
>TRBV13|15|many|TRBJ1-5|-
TGTGCCAGCAGCTTATTGTCCCGGGTCCCTCAGCCCCAGCATTTT
CASSLLSRVPQPQHF
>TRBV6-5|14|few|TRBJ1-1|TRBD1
TGTGCCAGCAGAAGGACAGGGACGAACACTGAAGCTTTCTTT
CASRRTGTNTEAFF
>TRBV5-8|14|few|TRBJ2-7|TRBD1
TGTGCCAGCAGCCCGGACAGGGGGCTCAACGAGCAGTACTTC
CASSPDRGLNEQYF
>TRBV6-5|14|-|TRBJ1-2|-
TGTGCCAGCAGTCCGGACAGTATTATTAATGGCTACACCTTC
CASSPDSIINGYTF
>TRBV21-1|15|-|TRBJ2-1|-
TGTGCCAGCAGCCTAACGGGACAGGGCGTCAATGAGCAGTTCTTC
CASSLTGQGVNEQFF
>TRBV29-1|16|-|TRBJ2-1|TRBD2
TGCAGCGTTGAAAGGACTAGCGGGATAGTAGACAATGAGCAGTTCTTC
CSVERTSGIVDNEQFF
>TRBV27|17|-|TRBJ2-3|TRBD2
TGTGCCAGCAGTCCGGGGACTAGCGGCCATAGCACAGATACGCAGTATTTT
CASSPGTSGHSTDTQYF
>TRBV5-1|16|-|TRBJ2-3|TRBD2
TGCGCCAGCAGCTTGGCCCGACTAGCGGTCACAGATACGCAGTATTTT
CASSLARLAVTDTQYF
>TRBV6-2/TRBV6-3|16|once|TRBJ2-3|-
TGTGCCAGCAGTCTAGTGGGGCCAACCTCAGCAGATACGCAGTATTTT
CASSLVGPTSADTQYF
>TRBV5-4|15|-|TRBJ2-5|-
TGTGCCAGCAGCGAAACAGAGATCCAGGGGGAGACCCAGTACTTC
CASSETEIQGETQYF
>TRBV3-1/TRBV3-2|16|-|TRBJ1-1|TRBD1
TGTGCCAGCAGCCAAACAGGGGGCGACATGAACACTGAAGCTTTCTTT
CASSQTGGDMNTEAFF
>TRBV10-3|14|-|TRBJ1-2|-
TGTGCCATCAGTGATGGAGGGTATAGCTATGGCTACACCTTC
CAISDGGYSYGYTF
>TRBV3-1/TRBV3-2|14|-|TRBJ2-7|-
TGTGCCAGCAGCCAAGGGGCAGGGAACTACGAGCAGTACTTC
CASSQGAGNYEQYF
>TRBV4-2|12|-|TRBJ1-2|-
TGTGCCAGCAGCCATTCCGTTTATGGCTACACCTTC
CASSHSVYGYTF
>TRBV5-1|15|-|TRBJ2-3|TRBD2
TGCGCCAGCACCCCATTGGGACTAGACACAGATACGCAGTATTTT
CASTPLGLDTDTQYF
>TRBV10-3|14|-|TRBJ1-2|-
TGTGCCATCAGTGAGTCCTGGCACGTCTATGGCTACACCTTC
CAISESWHVYGYTF
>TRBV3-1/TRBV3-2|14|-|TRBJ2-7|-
TGTGCCAGCAGCCAAGATACGCGGACCTACGAGCAGTACTTC
CASSQDTRTYEQYF
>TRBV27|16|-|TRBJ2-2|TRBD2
TGTGCCAGCACCCCACTGATACTAGCGGGCCACCGGGAGCTGTTTTTT
CASTPLILAGHRELFF
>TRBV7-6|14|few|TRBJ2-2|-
TGTGCCAGCAGCCCACGCCTAACCACCGGGGAGCTGTTTTTT
CASSPRLTTGELFF
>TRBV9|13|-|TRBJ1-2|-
TGTGCCAGCAGCGTAGCTCTAAACTATGGCTACACCTTC
CASSVALNYGYTF
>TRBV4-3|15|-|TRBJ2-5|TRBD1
TGCGCCAGCAGCCATGAAGGACAGGGGGGGGAGACCCAGTACTTC
CASSHEGQGGETQYF
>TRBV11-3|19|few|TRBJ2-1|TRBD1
TGTGCCAGCAGCCGCTGTGAGCAGGGTGTATCCCCAGGGGGCAATGAGCAGTTCTTC
CASSRCEQGVSPGGNEQFF
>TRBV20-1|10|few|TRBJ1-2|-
TGCAGAGCGGGGGTCGGGGGCTACACCTTC
CRAGVGGYTF
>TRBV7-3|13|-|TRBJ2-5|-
TGTGCCAGCAGCTTACTATCGGAGGAGACCCAGTACTTC
CASSLLSEETQYF
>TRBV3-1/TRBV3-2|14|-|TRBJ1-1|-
TGTGCCAGCAGCCTCCGACAGCGAAACACTGAAGCTTTCTTT
CASSLRQRNTEAFF
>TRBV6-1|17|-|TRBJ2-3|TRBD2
TGTGCCAGCAGTGAGAGGACTAGCGGGAGTTTTGGAGATACGCAGTATTTT
CASSERTSGSFGDTQYF
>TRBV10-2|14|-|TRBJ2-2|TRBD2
TGCGCGACCGGGACTAGCGGGCTTGTCGGGGAGCTGTTTTTT
CATGTSGLVGELFF
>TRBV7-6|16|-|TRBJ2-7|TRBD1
TGTGCCAGCAGCTTAGAGTTGGGACAGGCCATCTACGAGCAGTACTTC
CASSLELGQAIYEQYF